The text below deals with one T cell receptor (beta chain). Researchers ran the PCR with 60 Vbeta and 13 Jbeta primers. The repertoire was sequenced with immunoSEQ multiplex PCR; TCRdb's copy has only in-frame clones and lacks some. The table has 110,000 to 150,000 clones, over 70% seen once. These data come from a study of cytomegalovirus exposure and HLA in healthy donors. CDR3 length: 17 amino acids. Germline V gene lookup returns CDR1 SEHNR and CDR2 FQNEAQ (reference sequence). V trimming: 0 bases; J trimming: 0 bases; junction bases outside the gene matches: 5. The rearrangement joins TRBV7-9 to TRBJ1-5, with 7 bases matching TRBD1. The sequence derives from a man aged 35-49 years in good health and CMV-seronegative. Sequencing used PBMCs. CDR3 residues: CASSLARSGGSNQPQHF. The CDR3 bases are TGTGCCAGCAGCTTAGCGCGCTCAGGGGGTAGCAATCAGCCCCAGCATTTT.